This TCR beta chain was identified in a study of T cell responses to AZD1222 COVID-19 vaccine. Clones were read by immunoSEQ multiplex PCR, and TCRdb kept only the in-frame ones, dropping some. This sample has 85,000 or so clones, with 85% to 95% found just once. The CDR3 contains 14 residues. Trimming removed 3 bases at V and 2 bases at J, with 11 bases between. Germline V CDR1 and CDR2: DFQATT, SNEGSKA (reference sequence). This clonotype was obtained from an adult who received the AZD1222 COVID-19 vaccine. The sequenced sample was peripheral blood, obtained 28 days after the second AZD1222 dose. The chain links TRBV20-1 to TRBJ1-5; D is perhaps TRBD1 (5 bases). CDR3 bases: TGCAGTGCTAGTTGGCCGGGGCGCAATCAGCCCCAGCATTTT. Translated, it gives CSASWPGRNQPQHF.